Following are 27 T cell receptor beta chains from one sample sequenced in a study of blood T cell repertoires in COVID-19. Using immunoSEQ multiplex PCR, the repertoire was profiled, and TCRdb retains in-frame clones only, with some absent. The sample contains about 160,000 clones, 82% of which appear only once. Sequencing was performed on peripheral blood. The source is a woman aged 40 to 50 with COVID-19, enrolled during active disease.

The rearrangement links TRBV27 to TRBJ1-2; 9 nucleotides agree with TRBD1. V lost 2 bases, J lost 6 bases, and 7 bases stayed unmatched. Per the germline V gene, CDR1 is MNHEY and CDR2 is SMNVEV (reference sequence). The CDR3 runs to 15 residues. The CDR3: CASSLGGGQGHGYTF. The CDR3 nucleotides are TGTGCCAGCAGTTTAGGTGGTGGACAGGGGCATGGCTACACCTTC.

This clone came up a few times. The genes are TRBV2 and TRBJ2-5; 7 positions agree with TRBD1. Trimming removed 8 bases from V and 7 bases from J; junction bases left unmatched: 10. CDR3 length: 13 residues. The germline gives CDR1 SNHLY, CDR2 FYNNEI. CDR3 residues: CASVPDRVGTQYF. The CDR3 region has the DNA TGTGCCAGCGTACCCGACAGGGTCGGGACCCAGTACTTC. The variable domain in full, completed from reference TRBV2 and TRBJ2-5, reads EPEVTQTPSHQVTQMGQEVILRCVPISNHLYFYWYRQILGQKVEFLVSFYNNEISEKSEIFDDQFSVERPDGSNFTLKIRSTKLEDSAMYFCASVPDRVGTQYFGPGTRLLVL.

DNA of the CDR3: TGTGCCAGCAGCCAAGACACCCGCACCGGGGAGCTGTTTTTT. Residues: CASSQDTRTGELFF. J is TRBJ2-2 and V is TRBV7-9; no definite D call. CDR3 length: 14 residues. The germline V and J ends were trimmed by 5 bases and 4 bases, with 11 bases remaining between them. Germline CDR1 SEHNR, CDR2 FQNEAQ (reference sequence).

The chain links TRBV9 to TRBJ1-1; D uncertain. The CDR3 consists of 14 residues. Trimming left V 0 bases short and J 2 bases short, with 8 bases between. CDR1 and CDR2 from the germline V gene are SGDLS and YYNGEE. The CDR3 DNA reads as TGTGCCAGCAGCGTAGAGGCGGGAAACACTGAAGCTTTCTTT. Residues: CASSVEAGNTEAFF.

The chain uses TRBV5-1 and TRBJ1-6; 7 nucleotides line up with TRBD1. Per the germline V gene, CDR1 is SGHRS and CDR2 is YFSETQ. V trimming: 2 bases; J trimming: 12 bases; junction bases outside the gene matches: 11. This CDR3 has 15 amino acids. CDR3: CASSFAVGTVQPLHF. The CDR3 DNA sequence: TGCGCCAGCAGCTTCGCCGTGGGGACAGTCCAACCCCTCCACTTT.

The chain couples TRBV20-1 to TRBJ2-4; TRBD1 agrees at 8 bases. This CDR3 is built from 10 residues. CDR1 is DFQATT and CDR2 is SNEGSKA in the germline V gene (reference sequence). CDR3 residues: CPGQENIQYF. CDR3 in DNA: TGCCCGGGACAGGAAAACATTCAGTACTTC.

CDR3 sequence reads: CATSRQLDRVTDEKLFF. The CDR3 bases are TGTGCCACCAGCAGACAACTGGACAGGGTAACGGATGAAAAACTGTTTTTT. The chain uses TRBV15 and TRBJ1-4; 8 nucleotides align to TRBD1. Germline V gene lookup returns CDR1 LNHNV and CDR2 YYDKDF (reference sequence). The CDR3 covers 17 residues. With V trimmed by 2 bases and J by 6 bases, 11 bases remained unmatched.

This sequence joins TRBV3-1 (or the pseudogene TRBV3-2) and TRBJ2-5, with TRBD2 as a possible D gene (5 bases). Deletions cut 2 bases from V and 9 bases from J, with 13 bases between. This CDR3 spans 13 amino acids. The germline gives CDR1 LGHDT, CDR2 YNNKEL (reference sequence). Written as DNA, the CDR3 is TGTGCCAGCAGCCAAAATATCCGAGCGGCCCAGTACTTC. Translation gives CASSQNIRAAQYF.

Here the CDR3 DNA reads TGTGCCAGCGGTCGACAGGGGTCGAGCGGGGAGCTGTTTTTT. Translating gives CASGRQGSSGELFF. This rearrangement joins TRBV27 to TRBJ2-2; 8 bases match TRBD1. The germline V gene has CDR1 MNHEY and CDR2 SMNVEV (reference sequence). The CDR3 spans 14 residues. The V and J ends lost 8 bases and 7 bases, in that order; junction bases with no gene match: 9.

The chain uses TRBV28 and TRBJ1-5, with 9 nucleotides matching TRBD1. This CDR3 spans 15 amino acids. V dropped 6 bases and J dropped 4; count of bases not matched to a gene: 7. The germline gives CDR1 MDHEN, CDR2 SYDVKM. CDR3 sequence: CASRYDRGNNQPQHF. CDR3 sequence (DNA): TGTGCCAGCAGATACGACAGGGGGAATAATCAGCCCCAGCATTTT.

The rearrangement links TRBV4-1 to TRBJ2-1; TRBD1 aligns across 8 bases. J lost 6 bases, V lost 4 bases, and 8 bases had no gene match. The length of the CDR3 is 15 residues. Germline CDR1 reads MGHRA; CDR2 reads YSYEKL. The CDR3 sequence is CASSPRTGSGNEQFF. CDR3 bases: TGCGCCAGCAGCCCACGGACAGGGAGTGGCAATGAGCAGTTCTTC.

The chain recombines TRBV10-3 with TRBJ2-1; the match to TRBD2 covers 11 bases. The CDR3 sequence is 15 residues long. The germline CDR1 and CDR2 sequences are ENHRY and SYGVKD. Trimming at V came to 6 bases and at J to 4 bases, leaving 5 bases not matched to a gene. The CDR3 reads CAISYGTSGYNEQFF. In nucleotides, the CDR3 is TGTGCCATCAGCTACGGGACTAGCGGTTACAATGAGCAGTTCTTC.

This chain connects TRBV11-2 to TRBJ1-3; 9 nucleotides agree with TRBD1. Trimming removed 5 bases from V and 9 bases from J; junction bases left unmatched: 8. This CDR3 spans 14 amino acids. The V gene's germline CDR1 is SGHAT and CDR2 FQNNGV. CDR3 protein: CASSQDRGRATIYF. The CDR3 nucleotides are TGTGCCAGCAGCCAGGACAGGGGTCGGGCCACCATATATTTT.

V and J are TRBV30 and TRBJ2-3; D is perhaps TRBD2 (5 bases). Trimming pared 2 bases from V and 2 bases from J, leaving 8 bases between. The CDR3 consists of 13 residues. From germline, CDR1 is GTSNPN and CDR2 SVGIG (reference sequence). The CDR3 DNA reads TGTGCCTGGAGTCCGGGAACCACAGATACGCAGTATTTT. This codes for CAWSPGTTDTQYF.

The CDR3 loop reads CASSFQEGQPQHF. The CDR3 bases are TGTGCCAGCAGTTTCCAGGAAGGTCAGCCCCAGCATTTT. The rearrangement uses TRBV27 and TRBJ1-5, with D unresolved. CDR1 and CDR2 (germline): MNHEY, SMNVEV (reference sequence). With 3 bases removed from V and 6 bases from J, the gap between germline ends came to 9 bases. The CDR3 is 13 residues long.

V usage is TRBV10-3 and J usage is TRBJ2-5; D may be TRBD2 (6 bases). This CDR3 is 15 amino acids long. V was pared by 3 bases and J by 5 bases, with 16 bases between. Germline values: CDR1 ENHRY, CDR2 SYGVKD. In DNA, the CDR3 is TGTGCCATCAGTGAATCTACTAGCAGAGTGGAGACCCAGTACTTC. Amino acid sequence: CAISESTSRVETQYF.

The V call is TRBV4-1, the J call TRBJ2-5; TRBD2 is a possible D gene (6 bases). The V end lost 1 base, the J end lost 3 bases, and 12 bases lay between the germline ends. CDR3 length: 15 residues. CDR1 and CDR2 (germline): MGHRA, YSYEKL. In DNA, the CDR3 is TGCGCCAGCAGCCAAGGCCCCGGGGGTGAAGAGACCCAGTACTTC. Amino acids: CASSQGPGGEETQYF.

This rearrangement joins TRBV19 to TRBJ2-1; 8 bases map to TRBD2. The V segment lost 1 base and the J segment 5 bases; nucleotides outside the gene matches: 7. This CDR3 spans 16 amino acids. Per the germline V gene, CDR1 is LNHDA and CDR2 is SQIVND (reference sequence). CDR3 bases: TGTGCCAGTAGTATAGGAGGAAGCGGGAGCCACAATGAGCAGTTCTTC. It encodes CASSIGGSGSHNEQFF.

This sequence joins TRBV14 and TRBJ2-7; 7 bases map to TRBD2. V trimming: 0 bases; J trimming: 9 bases; junction bases outside the gene matches: 11. The CDR3 runs 15 residues. Germline V lookup: CDR1 SGHDN, CDR2 FVKESK. The CDR3 DNA sequence: TGTGCCAGCAGCCAAGATCTTGGGGCGGGAGATTTGCAGTACTTC. Translated, it gives CASSQDLGAGDLQYF.

The sample holds one count of this clone. The chain combines TRBV3-1 (or the pseudogene TRBV3-2) with TRBJ2-7; 8 nucleotides line up with TRBD2. CDR1 is LGHDT and CDR2 is YNNKEL in the germline V gene (reference sequence). This CDR3 is 18 amino acids long. V shed 0 bases and J 0 bases; nucleotides not matched to a gene: 10. CDR3 amino acids: CASSQDWVGAGVSYEQYV. As DNA, the CDR3 is TGTGCCAGCAGCCAAGATTGGGTGGGAGCGGGGGTCTCCTACGAGCAGTACGTC.

This clone was picked up one time. This chain connects TRBV2 to TRBJ2-5; 9 bases fit TRBD1. This CDR3 is built from 13 residues. With 5 bases clipped from V and 3 bases from J, the junction kept 1 base outside the gene matches. Germline loops: CDR1 SNHLY, CDR2 FYNNEI. The DNA of the CDR3 is TGTGCCAGCAGTAGGGACAGGGAAGAGACCCAGTACTTC. Amino acid sequence: CASSRDREETQYF.

Notes on this clone: Other DNA sequences of this sample code for an identical CDR3. This sequence joins TRBV12-3 or TRBV12-4 and TRBJ2-3; TRBD2 is a possible D gene (5 bases). This CDR3 has 13 amino acids. Between the trimmed V and J ends, which lost 4 bases and 1 base, there was a span of 6 bases. CDR3 sequence: CASSWRGTDTQYF. The CDR3 region has the DNA TGTGCCAGCAGTTGGCGGGGCACAGATACGCAGTATTTT.

This clone was observed a single time. V usage is TRBV5-8 and J usage is TRBJ2-1, with 12 bases aligning to TRBD2. The germline gives CDR1 SGHTS, CDR2 YDEGEE. The length of the CDR3 is 18 residues. V was clipped by 3 bases and J by 1 base; unmatched bases: 8. CDR3 nucleotides: TGTGCCAGCAGCTCCGAACAGGGACTAGCGGGTTCCTACAATGAGCAGTTCTTC. This encodes CASSSEQGLAGSYNEQFF. The entire variable domain, with the rest obtained from reference TRBV5-8 and TRBJ2-1, is as follows: EAGVTQSPTHLIKTRGQQATLRCSPISGHTSVYWYQQALGLGLQFLLWYDEGEERNRGNFPPRFSGRQFPNYSSELNVNALELEDSALYLCASSSEQGLAGSYNEQFFGPGTRLTVL.

This clone showed up just a few times. The genes are TRBV7-9 and TRBJ1-1; 8 bases map to TRBD1. J was trimmed by 4 bases and V by 2 bases; bases with no gene match: 3. CDR1 and CDR2 (germline): SEHNR, FQNEAQ (reference sequence). This CDR3 is built from 14 residues. CDR3 nucleotide sequence: TGTGCCAGCAGCTTACAGGGGGCTAGCACTGAAGCTTTCTTT. Translating it yields CASSLQGASTEAFF.

The genes are TRBV27 and TRBJ2-2, with D perhaps matching TRBD2 (6 bases). V shed 5 bases and J shed 8 bases, with 15 bases lying between them. Germline V gene data show CDR1 as MNHEY and CDR2 as SMNVEV (reference sequence). The CDR3 extends over 14 amino acids. Here the CDR3 reads CASSPGLALGELFF. CDR3 bases: TGTGCCAGCAGTCCGGGTCTAGCGTTGGGGGAGCTGTTTTTT.

The chain carries TRBV19 and TRBJ1-5; D may be TRBD1 (6 bases). CDR3 length: 14 amino acids. V was pared by 7 bases and J by 2 bases, with 12 bases between. Germline V gene sequence: CDR1 LNHDA, CDR2 SQIVND (reference sequence). The CDR3 reads CASNRDGGNQPQHF. DNA of the CDR3: TGTGCCAGTAACAGGGATGGGGGCAATCAGCCCCAGCATTTT.

The chain couples TRBV11-2 to TRBJ1-2, with 8 bases lining up with TRBD1. Germline CDR1 reads SGHAT; CDR2 reads FQNNGV. The CDR3 contains 18 residues. Trimming took 5 bases from V and 4 from J; bases not matched to a gene: 18. CDR3 region: CASSLSPYPGGSGYGYTF. CDR3 sequence (DNA): TGTGCCAGCAGCCTCTCCCCTTATCCAGGGGGCAGTGGCTATGGCTACACCTTC.